This TCR beta chain was sequenced during a study of T cell repertoires in cytomegalovirus infection. Study-wide context: It was recently identified HLA-C-restricted and well-studied HLA-B-restricted CMV epitopes that the study used. Signatures in public TCR beta sequences pointed to both CMV infection and matching HLA type. Study findings and constraints: CMV-specific HLA-C-restricted TCR beta clonotypes dominated the ex vivo response. Carriers of CMV and the relevant HLA type were discriminated by public TCR beta frequency.

TCRdb used MiXCR to reprocess the reads, holding one entry per CDR3 protein. The sample has about 830,000 distinct CDR3 sequences, about 33% seen once. CDR3 length: 17 residues. Trimming cost V 3 bases and J 4 bases; bases outside gene matches: 10. In regard to this clonotype: Its matching antigen is unknown.

The sample consisted of cultured CD8+ T cells from PBMCs, taken from culture after CMV antigen stimulation. The receptor was isolated from a human donor in good health (CMV status not recorded). Some clones in this sample may be carry-over from other donors' samples. The chain recombines TRBV12-3 or TRBV12-4 with TRBJ2-1; the match to TRBD2 covers 9 bases. The CDR3 sequence is CASSLSGGSFSYNEQFF. The CDR3 DNA reads as TGTGCCAGCAGTTTGAGCGGGGGGTCCTTCTCGTACAATGAGCAGTTCTTC.